Sequencing of this T cell receptor beta chain was carried out in a study of response to subunit inactivated influenza vaccine. TCRdb reprocessed the RT-PCR reads with MiXCR, giving one entry per CDR3 protein. The table lists hundreds of thousands of distinct CDR3 sequences, about 10% of them singletons, with about 10% in the top ten. The V segment lost 3 bases and the J segment 4 bases; nucleotides outside the gene matches: 8. Germline lookup yields CDR1 SGHAT and CDR2 FQNNGV. The CDR3 has 16 residues. These data also formed part of another study, on T cells expressing NK-cell markers. This second report adds: A 5'RACE template switching approach incorporating UMIs was used to make TCR beta cDNA. Within several experiments, an anti-gamma-delta TCR antibody kept the sorting limited to alpha-beta TCR T cells. Of the CD8+ T cells in about 6 donors, roughly 1.0-7.0% belonged to dominant NKG2C+ clonotypes. The study did not resolve the HCMV specificity of expanded NKG2C+ T cell clones.

J is TRBJ2-5 and V is TRBV11-2, with 10 bases that match TRBD2. The clonotype originates from a man aged 50-60 years who received an inactivated influenza vaccine. Specimen: PBMCs from blood, collected on the day of vaccination. The CDR3 DNA reads as TGTGCCAGCAGCTTGACTAGCGGGTTCCCGGGAGAGACCCAGTACTTC. This translates into CASSLTSGFPGETQYF.